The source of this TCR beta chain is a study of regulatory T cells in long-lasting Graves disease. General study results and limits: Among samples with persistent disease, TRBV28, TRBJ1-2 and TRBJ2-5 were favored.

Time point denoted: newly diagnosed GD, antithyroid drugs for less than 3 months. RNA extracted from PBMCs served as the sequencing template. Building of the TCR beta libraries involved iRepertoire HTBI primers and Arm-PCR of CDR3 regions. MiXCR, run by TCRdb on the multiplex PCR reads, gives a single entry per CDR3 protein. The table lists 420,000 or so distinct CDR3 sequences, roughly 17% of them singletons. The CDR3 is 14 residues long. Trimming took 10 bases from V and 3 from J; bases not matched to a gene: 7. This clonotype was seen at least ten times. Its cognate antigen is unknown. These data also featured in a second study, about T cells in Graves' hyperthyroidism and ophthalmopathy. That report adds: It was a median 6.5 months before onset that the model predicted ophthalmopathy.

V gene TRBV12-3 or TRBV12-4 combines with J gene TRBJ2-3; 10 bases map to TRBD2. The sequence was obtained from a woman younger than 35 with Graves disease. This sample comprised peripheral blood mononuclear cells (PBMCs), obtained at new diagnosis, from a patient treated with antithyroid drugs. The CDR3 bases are TGTGCCATACCCAGCGGGAGGGGAACAGATACGCAGTATTTT. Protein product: CAIPSGRGTDTQYF.